The rows below give T cell receptor beta chains drawn from one sample of a study of T-cell reconstitution after alpha-beta-depleted transplantation in children. From the PCR reads, TCRdb called clonotypes with MiXCR, one entry per CDR3 protein. Seen here are roughly 500,000 distinct CDR3 sequences, about 17% observed once, and the top ten hold roughly 3.3%. The source was PBMCs from the stem cell graft donor, collected from the stem cell graft. The receptor set was obtained from a human donor who donated a stem cell graft to a child with acute lymphoblastic leukemia. Both conserved end residues are part of each CDR3. A D gene is named only where the DNA matches it firmly. Clone size, where shown, is once, few, many, or a class for clones that have expanded.

D gene | J gene | clone size | V gene | CDR3 protein | CDR3 DNA
NA | TRBJ1-1 | NA | TRBV30 | CARRTDYTEAFF | TGTGCCCGCCGGACGGACTACACTGAAGCTTTCTTT
NA | TRBJ1-5 | few | TRBV5-1 | CASSLAPGVQPQHF | TGCGCCAGCAGCTTGGCTCCAGGGGTGCAGCCCCAGCATTTT
NA | TRBJ1-1 | NA | TRBV5-4 | CASSLSYGNTEAFF | TGTGCCAGCAGCTTGTCTTACGGTAACACTGAAGCTTTCTTT
TRBD2 | TRBJ2-1 | few | TRBV6-1 | CASIGAGALWNEQFF | TGTGCCAGCATAGGAGCGGGAGCCCTTTGGAATGAGCAGTTCTTC
TRBD1 | TRBJ2-7 | few | TRBV10-1 | CASSRDRAGYEQYF | TGCGCCAGCAGTCGGGACAGGGCCGGGTACGAGCAGTACTTC
NA | TRBJ1-3 | few | TRBV12-3/TRBV12-4 | CASSFSPPNTIYF | TGTGCCAGCAGCTTCTCCCCGCCGAACACCATATATTTT
NA | TRBJ2-1 | NA | TRBV5-1 | CASSLEFAYNEQFF | TGCGCCAGCAGCTTGGAGTTTGCCTACAATGAGCAGTTCTTC
TRBD2 | TRBJ2-3 | NA | TRBV9 | CASSHPGRGLVGTDTQYF | TGTGCCAGCAGCCACCCCGGGAGGGGACTAGTAGGCACAGATACGCAGTATTTT
NA | TRBJ2-7 | NA | TRBV11-2 | CASSLITGGSYEQYF | TGTGCCAGCAGCTTAATTACCGGGGGCTCCTACGAGCAGTACTTC
TRBD2 | TRBJ2-3 | few | TRBV5-1 | CASSATSGGYTDTQYF | TGCGCCAGCAGCGCGACTAGCGGGGGCTACACAGATACGCAGTATTTT
TRBD2 | TRBJ2-1 | NA | TRBV20-1 | CSGAGGNEQFF | TGCAGTGGAGCGGGAGGCAATGAGCAGTTCTTC
TRBD1 | TRBJ2-7 | NA | TRBV6-1 | CASSGAGTGSGEQYF | TGTGCCAGCAGTGGAGCCGGGACAGGGTCGGGCGAGCAGTACTTC
NA | TRBJ2-4 | NA | TRBV6-5 | CASSYSTVAGSDIQYF | TGTGCCAGCAGTTACTCGACGGTGGCCGGGTCGGACATTCAGTACTTC
TRBD1 | TRBJ1-1 | few | TRBV20-1 | CSARETGIAFF | TGCAGTGCTAGAGAGACAGGGATAGCTTTCTTT
NA | TRBJ2-7 | NA | TRBV7-9 | CASSGRDGRYEQYF | TGTGCCAGCAGCGGCCGGGACGGACGCTACGAGCAGTACTTC
TRBD1 | TRBJ1-6 | NA | TRBV7-6 | CASSFGQGANSPLHF | TGTGCCAGCAGCTTCGGACAGGGGGCTAATTCACCCCTCCACTTT
NA | TRBJ2-1 | NA | TRBV6-5 | CASSYSSRGSYNEQFF | TGTGCCAGCAGTTACTCGAGTCGAGGGTCCTACAATGAGCAGTTCTTC
NA | TRBJ2-7 | many | TRBV9 | CASSPGGAEQYF | TGTGCCAGCAGCCCCGGGGGAGCGGAGCAGTACTTC
TRBD1 | TRBJ1-2 | NA | TRBV27 | CASSSGQGTYYGYTF | TGTGCCAGCAGTTCAGGACAGGGGACCTACTATGGCTACACCTTC
NA | TRBJ1-2 | few | TRBV7-6 | CASSILGWAEFNYGYTF | TGTGCCAGCAGCATACTAGGCTGGGCTGAATTTAACTATGGCTACACCTTC
NA | TRBJ2-7 | NA | TRBV10-3 | CAISDGGLGQYF | TGTGCCATCAGTGATGGGGGGCTCGGTCAGTACTTC
TRBD1 | TRBJ2-5 | NA | TRBV9 | CASSEPGQGLTETQYF | TGTGCCAGCAGCGAACCGGGACAGGGGTTAACAGAGACCCAGTACTTC
TRBD1 | TRBJ2-2 | NA | TRBV5-6 | CASSLDRFTGELFF | TGTGCCAGCAGCCTGGACAGGTTCACCGGGGAGCTGTTTTTT
NA | TRBJ2-7 | NA | TRBV10-3 | CAISEPERGAYEQYF | TGTGCCATCAGTGAGCCCGAGAGGGGGGCCTACGAGCAGTACTTC
NA | TRBJ2-7 | many | TRBV11-2 | CASSLLRGYEQYF | TGTGCCAGCAGCTTACTTCGGGGCTACGAGCAGTACTTC
TRBD1 | TRBJ2-5 | NA | TRBV27 | CASSWTGRPSEETQYF | TGTGCCAGCAGTTGGACAGGGCGCCCCTCGGAAGAGACCCAGTACTTC
TRBD1 | TRBJ1-5 | NA | TRBV19 | CASTSGTGVMGGQPQHF | TGTGCCAGTACCTCCGGGACAGGGGTTATGGGTGGTCAGCCCCAGCATTTT
NA | TRBJ2-5 | NA | TRBV3-1 | CASSQGRWREGETQYF | TGTGCCAGCAGCCAAGGAAGGTGGCGGGAAGGAGAGACCCAGTACTTC
TRBD2 | TRBJ2-1 | NA | TRBV6-1 | CASNGAGGNEQFF | TGTGCCAGCAACGGAGCGGGGGGCAATGAGCAGTTCTTC
TRBD1 | TRBJ2-5 | NA | TRBV11-2 | CASSLHAGGLEETQYF | TGTGCCAGCAGCTTACACGCAGGGGGCCTGGAAGAGACCCAGTACTTC
NA | TRBJ2-1 | few | TRBV7-9 | CASSLGVVNEQFF | TGTGCCAGCAGCTTAGGAGTAGTCAATGAGCAGTTCTTC
NA | TRBJ2-2 | few | TRBV5-1 | CASSLEPSRNTGELFF | TGCGCCAGCAGCTTGGAACCTAGCAGGAACACCGGGGAGCTGTTTTTT
TRBD2 | TRBJ2-1 | many | TRBV12-3/TRBV12-4 | CASSSLAGGPYNEQFF | TGTGCCAGCAGTTCCCTAGCGGGAGGGCCCTACAATGAGCAGTTCTTC
TRBD1 | TRBJ2-4 | NA | TRBV29-1 | CSVAGTGGPKNIQYF | TGCAGCGTAGCAGGGACAGGGGGTCCCAAAAACATTCAGTACTTC
NA | TRBJ2-3 | many | TRBV6-2/TRBV6-3 | CATFPPGGARRETQYF | TGTGCCACCTTCCCACCCGGGGGTGCCCGGAGAGAAACGCAGTATTTT
TRBD1 | TRBJ2-3 | few | TRBV7-8 | CASTLTGGLSDTQYF | TGTGCCAGCACCTTGACAGGGGGCCTTTCAGATACGCAGTATTTT
NA | TRBJ1-2 | few | TRBV27 | CASSRGEGTKYGYTF | TGTGCCAGCAGCCGGGGGGAGGGGACGAAGTATGGCTACACCTTC
NA | TRBJ2-1 | NA | TRBV6-2/TRBV6-3 | CASSPSLDESSYNEQFF | TGTGCCAGCAGTCCCTCCCTCGACGAGAGCTCCTACAATGAGCAGTTCTTC
NA | TRBJ1-3 | NA | TRBV9 | CASSVVESSGNTIYF | TGTGCCAGCAGCGTAGTGGAAAGCTCTGGAAACACCATATATTTT
NA | TRBJ2-1 | few | TRBV5-1 | CASSKTGDSYNEQFF | TGCGCCAGCAGCAAAACCGGGGACTCGTACAATGAGCAGTTCTTC
NA | TRBJ1-1 | once | TRBV11-3 | CASSSGNPNTEAFF | TGTGCCAGCTCCTCAGGGAATCCGAACACTGAAGCTTTCTTT
TRBD2 | TRBJ2-1 | NA | TRBV12-3/TRBV12-4 | CASSHLGGLAGFDEQFF | TGTGCCAGCAGTCACCTGGGGGGTCTAGCGGGGTTCGATGAGCAGTTCTTC
NA | TRBJ2-3 | NA | TRBV2 | CASSEARGSPSTDTQYF | TGTGCCAGCAGTGAAGCGAGGGGGTCGCCTAGCACAGATACGCAGTATTTT
TRBD1 | TRBJ1-2 | few | TRBV9 | CASSVGGTASYGYTF | TGTGCCAGCAGCGTAGGGGGGACAGCCTCTTATGGCTACACCTTC
NA | TRBJ1-2 | NA | TRBV21-1 | CASGRGGVGTGGAMFFGYTF | TGTGCCAGCGGCAGAGGAGGCGTCGGGACAGGGGGCGCAATGTTCTTTGGCTACACCTTC